The subject of this entry is one T cell receptor beta chain. Its target is not known. Gene names denote mouse genes. These data belong to a study of tissue T cells after allogeneic stem cell transplantation. Assay: immunoSEQ multiplex PCR; the TCRdb copy retains only in-frame clones and omits some. The repertoire holds 40,000 to 60,000 clones, less than 75% seen once, with approximately 0.7% in the top ten. Study-level points and caveats: Anatomically similar tissues had similar TCR repertoires within each patient. Alloreactivity or antigen specificity of tissue TCRs was not determined; some clones might be host cells. Tissue-detected TCR repertoire was only partly captured by blood and spleen T cells.

The sample taken for sequencing was sorted cells pooled from one or two spleens. This TCR was sampled from a pool of C57BL/6 mice in good health.

CDR3 DNA, as far as it was read: TGTGCCAGCGGTGATCAGGGGACTACAGAAGTCTTC. Translation gives CASGDQGTTEVF. The whole CDR3 sequence reads CASGDQGTTEVFF. This chain connects TRBV13-2 to TRBJ1-1; D possibly corresponds to TRBD1 (6 bases). Coverage ceases 1 residue before the CDR3 finishes, and the germline J gene fills in the end. The V gene's germline CDR1 is NNHNN and CDR2 SYGAGS (reference sequence). Trimming stripped 1 base from V and 5 bases from J, with 9 bases between. This CDR3 is 13 amino acids long.